This T cell receptor (beta chain) was profiled in a study of identical twins. TCRdb called the 5' RACE reads again in MiXCR, with one record for every CDR3 protein. The table records about 240,000 distinct CDR3 sequences, about 10% of them present only once. This clonotype was observed a few times. Germline V lookup: CDR1 SGHRS, CDR2 YFSETQ. The CDR3 is 15 residues long. V trimming: 5 bases; J trimming: 2 bases; junction bases outside the gene matches: 5. Material for sequencing was memory T cells sorted from blood. The TCR sequence derives from a man in his fifties in good health. V and J are TRBV5-1 and TRBJ1-5, with 9 bases fitting TRBD1. The CDR3 bases are TGCGCCAGCAGAAGGGACAGGGATGGCAATCAGCCCCAGCATTTT. Its translation: CASRRDRDGNQPQHF.